Shown below are 14 T cell receptor beta chains from a single sample sequenced in a study of shared clonotypes between healthy human individuals. Repertoires were generated with immunoSEQ multiplex PCR, while TCRdb's copy carries only in-frame clones and drops some. The table shows about 980,000 clones, with approximately 76% occurring only once. The sequenced material came from memory CD4+ T cells sorted from blood. Subset reported: CD45RA-negative fraction. All receptors derive from a young man in good health.

The table lists this clone with a few counts. The chain is built from TRBV9 and TRBJ1-6, with TRBD1 matching 8 bases. The CDR3 runs 14 residues. CDR1 SGDLS and CDR2 YYNGEE come from the germline V gene. The V gene end was trimmed by 4 bases and the J gene end by 8 bases; junction bases not matched to a gene: 5. The CDR3 loop is CASSPGQGHSPLHF. CDR3 nucleotides: TGTGCCAGCAGCCCTGGACAGGGTCATTCACCCCTCCACTTT.

CDR3 bases: TGTGCCATCAGGCCGGACTCTGGAAACACCATATATTTT. Protein: CAIRPDSGNTIYF. The V call is TRBV10-3, the J call TRBJ1-3; no clear D gene. The CDR3 is made up of 13 amino acids. Per the germline V gene, CDR1 is ENHRY and CDR2 is SYGVKD. The V end lost 6 bases, the J end lost 0 bases, and 6 bases lay between the germline ends.

V usage is TRBV5-5 and J usage is TRBJ2-2, with a tentative D call TRBD2 (5 bases). V was shortened by 4 bases and J by 1 base, with 11 bases between the two germline ends. CDR1 and CDR2 (germline): SGHKS, YYEKEE (reference sequence). The CDR3 length is 15 residues. The CDR3 sequence is CASSAGPLNTGELFF. The CDR3 region has the DNA TGTGCCAGCAGCGCGGGCCCCCTGAACACCGGGGAGCTGTTTTTT.

This rearrangement joins TRBV29-1 to TRBJ1-2; D possibly corresponds to TRBD1 (5 bases). The CDR3 is made up of 11 amino acids. Germline CDR1 SQVTM, CDR2 ANQGSEA. V lost 2 bases to trimming and J lost 14 bases, with 15 bases between them. This CDR3 reads CSVEILGVGTF. CDR3 nucleotides: TGCAGCGTTGAAATTTTGGGGGTCGGGACCTTC.

The chain is built from TRBV18 and TRBJ1-5; maybe TRBD1 (5 bases). The V gene lost 0 bases and the J gene lost 7 bases, with 13 bases spanning the gap. Germline CDR1 is KGHSH and CDR2 is LQKENI. The CDR3 totals 15 residues. The CDR3 bases are TGTGCCAGCTCACCACCGGGGAGGGAGGGGCAGCCCCAGCATTTT. Translation gives CASSPPGREGQPQHF.

Comment on this clone: The identical CDR3 is also encoded by other nucleotide sequences in the sample. The chain links TRBV28 to TRBJ2-5; a possible D gene is TRBD1 (6 bases). V gave up 2 bases and J gave up 3 bases, with 13 bases separating them. CDR3 length: 15 residues. The germline V gene encodes CDR1 MDHEN and CDR2 SYDVKM. The CDR3: CASSLPRGWEETQYF. CDR3 DNA sequence: TGTGCCAGCAGTTTACCCAGGGGTTGGGAAGAGACCCAGTACTTC.

The chain has TRBV2 and TRBJ1-1; no reliable D call. V lost 8 bases to trimming and J lost 5 bases, with 15 bases between them. Germline V gives CDR1 SNHLY, CDR2 FYNNEI. This CDR3 is built from 13 residues. The CDR3 is CASCSDPRTEAFF. DNA of the CDR3: TGTGCCAGCTGCTCGGACCCGAGGACTGAAGCTTTCTTT.

The chain uses TRBV7-3 and TRBJ1-2; D is unresolved. The germline V gene has CDR1 SGHTA and CDR2 FQGTGA. This CDR3 spans 13 amino acids. V lost 2 bases, J lost 3 bases, and 7 bases lay in between. The CDR3 loop is CASSLYSDYGYTF. CDR3 nucleotides: TGTGCCAGCAGCTTATACTCCGACTATGGCTACACCTTC.

DNA for the CDR3: TGTGCCAGCAGGGGAAAAGGGGCCGTGAACACCGGGGAGCTGTTTTTT. Encoded protein: CASRGKGAVNTGELFF. V and J are TRBV7-3 and TRBJ2-2; possibly TRBD1 for D (5 bases). V lost 6 bases to trimming and J lost 1 base, with 15 bases between them. The CDR3 contains 16 residues. Germline values: CDR1 SGHTA, CDR2 FQGTGA.

This clone was counted ten times or more. V and J are TRBV7-2 and TRBJ2-5; a weak D match, TRBD1 (6 bases). There are 14 residues in the CDR3. Looked up from germline, CDR1 is SGHTA and CDR2 is FQGNSA. The ends were cut back, 5 bases at V and 1 base at J, with 11 bases in the middle. The CDR3 sequence is CASSPTGSQETQYF. The CDR3 coding sequence is TGTGCCAGCAGCCCGACAGGCTCCCAAGAGACCCAGTACTTC.

This chain uses TRBV7-2 with TRBJ2-7, with 7 bases matching TRBD2. Germline V gene data show CDR1 as SGHTA and CDR2 as FQGNSA. CDR3 length: 15 residues. The J segment lost 2 bases and the V segment lost 2 bases, leaving 6 bases of the junction unmatched. DNA of the CDR3: TGTGCCAGCAGCTTAAGTGCGGGAGAGGCCTACGAGCAGTACTTC. It translates to CASSLSAGEAYEQYF.

The chain has TRBV5-1 and TRBJ2-7; D ambiguous. Germline CDR1 SGHRS, CDR2 YFSETQ. CDR3 length: 14 amino acids. V lost 5 bases and J 0 bases, leaving 12 bases between the germline ends. The CDR3 bases are TGCGCCAGCAGTATCGTAGGACCCTCCTACGAGCAGTACTTC. Its protein is CASSIVGPSYEQYF. Full variable domain (rest looked up from reference TRBV5-1 and TRBJ2-7): KAGVTQTPRYLIKTRGQQVTLSCSPISGHRSVSWYQQTPGQGLQFLFEYFSETQRNKGNFPGRFSGRQFSNSRSEMNVSTLELGDSALYLCASSIVGPSYEQYFGPGTRLTVT.

This rearrangement joins TRBV5-1 to TRBJ1-1; 8 positions agree with TRBD1. V trimming: 4 bases; J trimming: 0 bases; junction bases outside the gene matches: 2. CDR1 SGHRS and CDR2 YFSETQ come from the germline V gene. This CDR3 is built from 14 residues. The CDR3 is CASSRDRMNTEAFF. In DNA form, the CDR3 reads TGCGCCAGCAGCCGGGACAGGATGAACACTGAAGCTTTCTTT.

The chain couples TRBV6-6 to TRBJ2-1, with D unresolved. The CDR3 is 12 amino acids. V lost 0 bases to trimming and J lost 10 bases, with 7 bases between them. From germline, CDR1 is MNHNY and CDR2 SVGAGI (reference sequence). CDR3 sequence reads: CASSYSVGEQFF. CDR3 DNA: TGTGCCAGCAGTTACTCGGTAGGCGAGCAGTTCTTC.